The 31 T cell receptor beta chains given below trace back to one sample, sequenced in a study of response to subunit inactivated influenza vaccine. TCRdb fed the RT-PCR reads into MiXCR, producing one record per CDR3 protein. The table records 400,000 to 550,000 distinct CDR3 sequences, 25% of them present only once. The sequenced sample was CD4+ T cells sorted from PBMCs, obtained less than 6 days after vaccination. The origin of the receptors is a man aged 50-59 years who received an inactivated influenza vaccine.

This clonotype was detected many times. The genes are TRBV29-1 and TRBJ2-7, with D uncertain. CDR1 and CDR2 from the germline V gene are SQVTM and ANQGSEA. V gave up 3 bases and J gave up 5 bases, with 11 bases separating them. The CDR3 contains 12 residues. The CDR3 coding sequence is TGCAGCGTTGATACTGCTTTCCACGAGCAGTACTTC. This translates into CSVDTAFHEQYF.

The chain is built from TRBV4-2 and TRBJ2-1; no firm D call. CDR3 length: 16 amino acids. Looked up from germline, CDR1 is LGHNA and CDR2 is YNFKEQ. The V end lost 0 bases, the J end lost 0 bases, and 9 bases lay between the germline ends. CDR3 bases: TGTGCCAGCAGCCAAGAACCGGCTAGCTCCTACAATGAGCAGTTCTTC. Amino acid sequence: CASSQEPASSYNEQFF.

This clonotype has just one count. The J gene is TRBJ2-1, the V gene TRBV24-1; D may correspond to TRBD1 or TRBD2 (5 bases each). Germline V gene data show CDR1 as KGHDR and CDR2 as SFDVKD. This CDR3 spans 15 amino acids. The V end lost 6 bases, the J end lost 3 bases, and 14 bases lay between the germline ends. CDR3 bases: TGTGCCACCAGTCGTTTCGGGGCGGACTACAATGAGCAGTTCTTC. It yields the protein CATSRFGADYNEQFF.

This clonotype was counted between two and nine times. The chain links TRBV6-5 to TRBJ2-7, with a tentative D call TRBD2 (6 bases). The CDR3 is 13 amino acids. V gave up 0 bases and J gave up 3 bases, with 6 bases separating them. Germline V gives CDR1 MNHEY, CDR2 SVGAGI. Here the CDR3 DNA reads TGTGCCAGCAGTTACTCGGAGGGCTACGAGCAGTACTTC. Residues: CASSYSEGYEQYF.

CDR3 residues: CASSLGGRGDIQYF. As DNA, the CDR3 is TGTGCCAGCAGCTTAGGCGGCCGGGGGGACATTCAGTACTTC. The chain couples TRBV7-6 to TRBJ2-4; 7 bases align to TRBD2. The CDR3 runs 14 residues. Germline V CDR1 and CDR2: SGHVS, FNYEAQ. With 1 base clipped from V and 8 bases from J, the junction kept 5 bases outside the gene matches.

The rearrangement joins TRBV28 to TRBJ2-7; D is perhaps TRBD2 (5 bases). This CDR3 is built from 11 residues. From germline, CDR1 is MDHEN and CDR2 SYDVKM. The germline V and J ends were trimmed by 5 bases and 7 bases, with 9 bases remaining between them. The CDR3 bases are TGTGCCAGCAGTACAACGGGGGAGCAGTACTTC. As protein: CASSTTGEQYF.

The CDR3 bases are TGTGCCAGCAGTGATTTCCGATTCACCGGGGAGCTGTTTTTT. Residues: CASSDFRFTGELFF. This rearrangement joins TRBV25-1 to TRBJ2-2; no clear D. V lost 3 bases, J lost 4 bases, and 9 bases lay in between. The CDR3 totals 14 residues. CDR1 and CDR2 from the germline V gene are MGHDK and SYGVNS.

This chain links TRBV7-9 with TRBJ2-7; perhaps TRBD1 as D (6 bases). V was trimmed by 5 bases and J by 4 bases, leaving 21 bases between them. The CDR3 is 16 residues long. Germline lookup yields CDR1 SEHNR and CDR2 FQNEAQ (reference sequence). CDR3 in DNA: TGTGCCAGCAGCCACAGGGACCGCACGCTCCTGTACGAGCAGTACTTC. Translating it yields CASSHRDRTLLYEQYF.

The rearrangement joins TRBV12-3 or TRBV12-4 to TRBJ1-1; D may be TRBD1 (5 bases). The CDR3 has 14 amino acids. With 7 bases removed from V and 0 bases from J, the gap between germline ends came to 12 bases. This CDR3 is CASTPGGMNTEAFF. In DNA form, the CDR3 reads TGTGCCAGCACCCCCGGGGGAATGAACACTGAAGCTTTCTTT.

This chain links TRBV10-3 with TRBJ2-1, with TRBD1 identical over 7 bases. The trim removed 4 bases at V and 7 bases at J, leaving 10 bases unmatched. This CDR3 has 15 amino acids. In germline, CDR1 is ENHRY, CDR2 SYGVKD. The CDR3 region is CAISAGQRNGNEQFF. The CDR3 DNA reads TGTGCCATCAGTGCGGGACAGAGAAACGGGAATGAGCAGTTCTTC.

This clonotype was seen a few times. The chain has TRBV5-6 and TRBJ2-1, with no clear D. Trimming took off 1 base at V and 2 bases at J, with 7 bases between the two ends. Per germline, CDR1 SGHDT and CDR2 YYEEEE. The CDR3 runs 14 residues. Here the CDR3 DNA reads TGTGCCAGCAGCTTGCGGATCCCCTACAATGAGCAGTTCTTC. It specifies CASSLRIPYNEQFF.

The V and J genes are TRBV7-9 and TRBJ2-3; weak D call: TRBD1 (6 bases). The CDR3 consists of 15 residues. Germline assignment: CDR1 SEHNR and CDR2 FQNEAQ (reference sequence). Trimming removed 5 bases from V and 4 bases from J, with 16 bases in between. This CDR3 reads CASSTLQGGADTQYF. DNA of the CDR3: TGTGCCAGCAGCACCCTCCAAGGGGGAGCAGATACGCAGTATTTT. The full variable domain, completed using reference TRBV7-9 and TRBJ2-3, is DTGVSQNPRHKITKRGQNVTFRCDPISEHNRLYWYRQTLGQGPEFLTYFQNEAQLEKSRLLSDRFSAERPKGSFSTLEIQRTEQGDSAMYLCASSTLQGGADTQYFGPGTRLTVL.

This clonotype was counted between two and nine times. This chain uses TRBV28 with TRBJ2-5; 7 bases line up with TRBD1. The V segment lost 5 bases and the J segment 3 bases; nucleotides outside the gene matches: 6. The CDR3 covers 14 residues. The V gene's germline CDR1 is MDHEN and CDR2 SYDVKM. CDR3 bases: TGTGCCAGCAGTCCTACCGGACAGGAAGAGACCCAGTACTTC. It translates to CASSPTGQEETQYF. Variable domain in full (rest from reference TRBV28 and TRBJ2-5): DVKVTQSSRYLVKRTGEKVFLECVQDMDHENMFWYRQDPGLGLRLIYFSYDVKMKEKGDIPEGYSVSREKKERFSLILESASTNQTSMYLCASSPTGQEETQYFGPGTRLLVL.

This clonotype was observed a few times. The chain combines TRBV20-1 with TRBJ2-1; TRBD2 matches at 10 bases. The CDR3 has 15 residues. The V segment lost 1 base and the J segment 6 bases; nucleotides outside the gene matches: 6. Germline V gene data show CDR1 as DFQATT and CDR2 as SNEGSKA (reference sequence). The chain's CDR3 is CSARAAGGPGNEQFF. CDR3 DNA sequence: TGCAGTGCTAGAGCAGCGGGAGGGCCAGGCAATGAGCAGTTCTTC.

The CDR3 spells CSALTRQGVIGELFF. CDR3 nucleotide sequence: TGCAGCGCCCTCACGCGGCAGGGGGTGATCGGGGAGCTGTTTTTT. V usage is TRBV29-1 and J usage is TRBJ2-2; TRBD1 agrees at 7 bases. This CDR3 is 15 amino acids long. With 7 bases clipped from V and 7 bases from J, the junction kept 15 bases outside the gene matches. Germline V lookup: CDR1 SQVTM, CDR2 ANQGSEA.

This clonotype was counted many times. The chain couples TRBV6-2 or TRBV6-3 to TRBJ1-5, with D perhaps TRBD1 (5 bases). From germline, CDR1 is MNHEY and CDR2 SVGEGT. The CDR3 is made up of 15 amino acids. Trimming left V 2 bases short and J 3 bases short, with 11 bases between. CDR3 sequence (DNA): TGTGCCAGCAGTTACCCCGACAGAACCAATCAGCCCCAGCATTTT. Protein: CASSYPDRTNQPQHF.

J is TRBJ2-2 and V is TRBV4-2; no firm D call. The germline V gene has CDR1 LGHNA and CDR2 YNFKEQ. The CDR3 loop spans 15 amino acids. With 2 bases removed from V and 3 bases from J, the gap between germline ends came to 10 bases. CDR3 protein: CASSQTWFDTGELFF. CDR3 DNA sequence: TGTGCCAGCAGCCAAACCTGGTTTGACACCGGGGAGCTGTTTTTT.

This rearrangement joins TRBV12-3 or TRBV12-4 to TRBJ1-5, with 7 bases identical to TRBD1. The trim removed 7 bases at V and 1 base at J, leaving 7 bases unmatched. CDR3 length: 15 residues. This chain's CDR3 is CASTSDRLSNQPQHF. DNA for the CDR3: TGTGCCAGCACCTCGGACAGGCTAAGCAATCAGCCCCAGCATTTT.

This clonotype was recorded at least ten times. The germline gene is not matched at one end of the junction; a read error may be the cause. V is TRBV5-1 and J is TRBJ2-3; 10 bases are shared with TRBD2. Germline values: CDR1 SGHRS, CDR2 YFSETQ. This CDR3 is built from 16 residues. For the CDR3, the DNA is TGTGCCAGCAGCTTAGCTAGCGGGGGATCCACAGATACGCAGTATTTT. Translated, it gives CASSLASGGSTDTQYF.

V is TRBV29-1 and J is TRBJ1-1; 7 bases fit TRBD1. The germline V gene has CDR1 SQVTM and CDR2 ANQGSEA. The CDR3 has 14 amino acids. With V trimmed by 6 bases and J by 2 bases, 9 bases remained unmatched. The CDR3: CSVHRDRSNTEAFF. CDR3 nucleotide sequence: TGCAGCGTCCACCGGGACAGATCAAACACTGAAGCTTTCTTT.

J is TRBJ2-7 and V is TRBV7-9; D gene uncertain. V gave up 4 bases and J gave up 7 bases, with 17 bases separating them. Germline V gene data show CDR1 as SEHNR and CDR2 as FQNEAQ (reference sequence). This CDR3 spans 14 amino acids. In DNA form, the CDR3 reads TGTGCCAGCAGCTCGGACGTCGCCCGGATAGAGCAGTACTTC. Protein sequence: CASSSDVARIEQYF.

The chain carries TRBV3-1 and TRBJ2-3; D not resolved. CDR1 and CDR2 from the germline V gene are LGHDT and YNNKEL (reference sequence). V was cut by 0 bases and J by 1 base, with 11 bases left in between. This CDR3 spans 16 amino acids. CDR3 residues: CASSQDGDGRTDTQYF. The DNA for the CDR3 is TGTGCCAGCAGCCAAGACGGAGACGGCCGCACAGATACGCAGTATTTT.

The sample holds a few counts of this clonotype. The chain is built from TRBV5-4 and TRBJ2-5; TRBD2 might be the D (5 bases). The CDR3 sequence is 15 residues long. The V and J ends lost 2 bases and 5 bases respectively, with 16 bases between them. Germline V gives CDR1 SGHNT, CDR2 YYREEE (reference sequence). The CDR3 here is CASSLSPGSAETQYF. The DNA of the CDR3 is TGTGCCAGCAGCTTATCCCCAGGTAGCGCCGAGACCCAGTACTTC.

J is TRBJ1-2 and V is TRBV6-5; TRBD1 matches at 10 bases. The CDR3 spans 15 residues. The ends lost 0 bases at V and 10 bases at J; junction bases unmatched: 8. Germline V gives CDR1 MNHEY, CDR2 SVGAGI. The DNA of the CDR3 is TGTGCCAGCAGTTACTCTAAACTGGGACAGGGGCCCTACACCTTC. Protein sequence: CASSYSKLGQGPYTF.

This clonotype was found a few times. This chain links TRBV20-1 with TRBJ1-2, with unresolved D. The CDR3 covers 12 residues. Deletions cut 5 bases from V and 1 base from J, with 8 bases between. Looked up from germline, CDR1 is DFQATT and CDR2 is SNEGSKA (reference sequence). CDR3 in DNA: TGCAGTGCTTCGACTGATAACTATGGCTACACCTTC. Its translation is CSASTDNYGYTF.

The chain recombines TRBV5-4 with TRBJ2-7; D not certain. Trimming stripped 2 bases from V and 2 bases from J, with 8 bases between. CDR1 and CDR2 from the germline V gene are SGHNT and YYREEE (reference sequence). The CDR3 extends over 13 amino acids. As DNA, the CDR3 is TGTGCCAGCAGCTTACCCACTACCTACGAGCAGTACTTC. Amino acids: CASSLPTTYEQYF.

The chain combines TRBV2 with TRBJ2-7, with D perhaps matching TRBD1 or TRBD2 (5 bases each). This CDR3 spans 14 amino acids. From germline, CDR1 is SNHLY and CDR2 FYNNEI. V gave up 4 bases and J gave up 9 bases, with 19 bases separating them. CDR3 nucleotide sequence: TGTGCCAGCAGTGCAACCGGGACCTTGATGGGGCAGTACTTC. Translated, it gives CASSATGTLMGQYF.

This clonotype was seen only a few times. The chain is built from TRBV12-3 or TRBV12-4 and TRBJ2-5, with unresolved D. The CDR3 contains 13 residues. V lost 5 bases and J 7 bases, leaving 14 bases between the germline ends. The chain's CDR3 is CASSLRTPGTQYF. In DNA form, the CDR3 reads TGTGCCAGCAGTCTCAGGACCCCCGGGACCCAGTACTTC.

CDR3 bases: TGTGCCAGCAGTGGGCAGACCTATGGCTACACCTTC. This codes for CASSGQTYGYTF. This chain connects TRBV6-6 to TRBJ1-2; D unresolved. The CDR3 is made up of 12 amino acids. Trimming cost V 5 bases and J 4 bases, with 8 bases left between them. Germline CDR1 and CDR2: MNHNY and SVGAGI (reference sequence).

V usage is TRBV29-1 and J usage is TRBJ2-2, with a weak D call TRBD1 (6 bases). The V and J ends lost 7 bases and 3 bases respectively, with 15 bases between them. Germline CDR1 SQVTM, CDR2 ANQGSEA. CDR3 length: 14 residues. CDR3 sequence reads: CSAATRTDTGELFF. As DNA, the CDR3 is TGCAGCGCCGCAACCCGGACAGACACCGGGGAGCTGTTTTTT.

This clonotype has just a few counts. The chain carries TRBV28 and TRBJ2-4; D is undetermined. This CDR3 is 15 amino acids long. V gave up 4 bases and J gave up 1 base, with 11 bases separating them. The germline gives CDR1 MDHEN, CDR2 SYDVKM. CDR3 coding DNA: TGTGCCAGCAGTTCCTCCCGGACGGCCAAAAACATTCAGTACTTC. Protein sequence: CASSSSRTAKNIQYF.